The clone carrying this T cell receptor beta chain was seen just once. Methods used by the authors: From reference gene primer amplification, estimates of nucleated cell counts were derived. Sequencing used immunoSEQ multiplex PCR; TCRdb keeps in-frame clones, though not all of them. That table gives V, J and clone size, and the DNA gave D and trimming. The table has some 48,000 clones, around 85% seen once. The data stem from a study of blood T cell repertoires in COVID-19. Study-level background: Collection of acute and convalescent COVID-19 samples took place in the United States, Italy and Spain. T cells, B-cell-depleted T cells, or PBMCs provided the cDNA or gDNA that served as material.

The CDR3 is made up of 14 amino acids. Trimming removed 5 bases from V and 5 bases from J; junction bases left unmatched: 7. Germline lookup yields CDR1 SQVTM and CDR2 ANQGSEA. The chain combines TRBV29-1 with TRBJ2-7, with TRBD2 identical over 12 bases. This receptor was obtained from a man aged 50 to 59 with acute or convalescent COVID-19. Sequencing was performed on peripheral blood. CDR3 region: CSVQGTSGLNEQYF. The CDR3 region has the DNA TGCAGCGTTCAGGGGACTAGCGGGCTGAACGAGCAGTACTTC.